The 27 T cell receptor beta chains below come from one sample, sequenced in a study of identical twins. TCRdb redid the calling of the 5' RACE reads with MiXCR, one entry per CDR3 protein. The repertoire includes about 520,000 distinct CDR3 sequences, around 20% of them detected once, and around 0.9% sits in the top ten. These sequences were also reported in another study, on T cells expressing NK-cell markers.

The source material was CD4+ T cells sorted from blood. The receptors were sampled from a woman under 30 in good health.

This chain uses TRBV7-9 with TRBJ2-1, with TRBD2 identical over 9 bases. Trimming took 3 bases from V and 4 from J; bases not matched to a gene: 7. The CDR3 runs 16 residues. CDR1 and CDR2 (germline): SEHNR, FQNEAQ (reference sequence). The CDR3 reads CASSFGGGGFYNEQFF. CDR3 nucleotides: TGTGCCAGCAGCTTCGGCGGGGGGGGATTTTACAATGAGCAGTTCTTC.

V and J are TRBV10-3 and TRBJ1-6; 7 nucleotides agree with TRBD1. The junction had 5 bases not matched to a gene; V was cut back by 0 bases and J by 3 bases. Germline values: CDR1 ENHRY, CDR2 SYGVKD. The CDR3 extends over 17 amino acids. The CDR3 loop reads CAISESRDSFYNSPLHF. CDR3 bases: TGTGCCATCAGTGAGTCTCGGGACAGCTTCTATAATTCACCCCTCCACTTT.

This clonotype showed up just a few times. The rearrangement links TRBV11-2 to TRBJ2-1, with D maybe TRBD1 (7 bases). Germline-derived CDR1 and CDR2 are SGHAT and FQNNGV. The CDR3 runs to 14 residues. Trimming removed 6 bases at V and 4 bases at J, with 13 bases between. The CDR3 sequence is CASSAGQSYNEQFF. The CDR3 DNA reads TGTGCCAGCAGTGCGGGACAGTCTTACAATGAGCAGTTCTTC. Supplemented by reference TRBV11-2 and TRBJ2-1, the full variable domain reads EAGVAQSPRYKIIEKRQSVAFWCNPISGHATLYWYQQILGQGPKLLIQFQNNGVVDDSQLPKDRFSAERLKGVDSTLKIQPAKLEDSAVYLCASSAGQSYNEQFFGPGTRLTVL.

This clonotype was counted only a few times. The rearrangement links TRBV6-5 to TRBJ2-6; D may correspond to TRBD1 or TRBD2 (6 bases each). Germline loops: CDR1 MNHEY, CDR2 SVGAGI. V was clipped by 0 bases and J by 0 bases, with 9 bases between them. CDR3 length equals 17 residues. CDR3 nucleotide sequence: TGTGCCAGCAGTTACTCGTGGGGGGCCTCTGGGGCCAACGTCCTGACTTTC. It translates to CASSYSWGASGANVLTF.

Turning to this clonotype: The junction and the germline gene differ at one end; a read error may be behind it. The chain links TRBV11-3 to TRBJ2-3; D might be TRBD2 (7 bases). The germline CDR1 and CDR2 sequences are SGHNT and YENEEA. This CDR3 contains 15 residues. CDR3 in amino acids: CASSLGGGHTGTQYF. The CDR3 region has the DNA TGTGCCAGCAGCTTAGGCGGGGGACACACAGGTACGCAGTATTTT.

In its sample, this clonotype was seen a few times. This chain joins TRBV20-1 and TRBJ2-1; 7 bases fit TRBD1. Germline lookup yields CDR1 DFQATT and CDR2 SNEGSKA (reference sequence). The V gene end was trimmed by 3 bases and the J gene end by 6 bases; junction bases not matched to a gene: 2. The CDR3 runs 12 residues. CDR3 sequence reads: CSARGQSNEQFF. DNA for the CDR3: TGCAGTGCTAGGGGACAGTCCAATGAGCAGTTCTTC.

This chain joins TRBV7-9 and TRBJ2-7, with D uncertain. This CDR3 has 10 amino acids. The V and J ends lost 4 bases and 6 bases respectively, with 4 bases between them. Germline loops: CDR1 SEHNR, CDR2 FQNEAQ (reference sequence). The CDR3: CASSSIEQYF. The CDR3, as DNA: TGTGCCAGCAGCTCGATCGAGCAGTACTTC.

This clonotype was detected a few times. Here the CDR3 reads CSATGTGTDIQYF. CDR3 nucleotides: TGCAGTGCTACCGGGACAGGGACAGACATTCAGTACTTC. The rearrangement links TRBV20-1 to TRBJ2-4; 9 bases align to TRBD1. The junction had 6 bases not matched to a gene; V was cut back by 4 bases and J by 8 bases. There are 13 residues in the CDR3. The germline CDR1 and CDR2 sequences are DFQATT and SNEGSKA (reference sequence).

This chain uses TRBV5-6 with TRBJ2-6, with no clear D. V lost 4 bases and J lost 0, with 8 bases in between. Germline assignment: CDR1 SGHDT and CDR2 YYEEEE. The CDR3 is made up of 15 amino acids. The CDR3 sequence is CASSTGLSGANVLTF. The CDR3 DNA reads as TGTGCCAGCAGCACCGGCCTCTCTGGGGCCAACGTCCTGACTTTC.

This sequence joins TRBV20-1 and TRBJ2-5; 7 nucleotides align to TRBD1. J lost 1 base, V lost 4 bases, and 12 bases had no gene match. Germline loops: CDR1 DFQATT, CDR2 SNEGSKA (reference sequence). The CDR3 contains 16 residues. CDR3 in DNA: TGCAGTGCTAACTCTAGGGGGACAGTAGTCCAAGAGACCCAGTACTTC. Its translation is CSANSRGTVVQETQYF.

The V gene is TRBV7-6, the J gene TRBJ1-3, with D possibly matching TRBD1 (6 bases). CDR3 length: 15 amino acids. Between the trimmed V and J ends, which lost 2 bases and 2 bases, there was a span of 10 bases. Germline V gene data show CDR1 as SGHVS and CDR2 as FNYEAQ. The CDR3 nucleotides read TGTGCCAGCAGCTTATATGGGGGGCCTGGAAACACCATATATTTT. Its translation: CASSLYGGPGNTIYF.

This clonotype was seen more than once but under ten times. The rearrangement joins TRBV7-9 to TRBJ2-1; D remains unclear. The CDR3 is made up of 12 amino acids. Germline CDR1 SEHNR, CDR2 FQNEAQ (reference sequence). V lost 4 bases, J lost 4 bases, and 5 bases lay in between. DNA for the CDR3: TGTGCCAGCAGCTCCCATTACAATGAGCAGTTCTTC. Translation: CASSSHYNEQFF.

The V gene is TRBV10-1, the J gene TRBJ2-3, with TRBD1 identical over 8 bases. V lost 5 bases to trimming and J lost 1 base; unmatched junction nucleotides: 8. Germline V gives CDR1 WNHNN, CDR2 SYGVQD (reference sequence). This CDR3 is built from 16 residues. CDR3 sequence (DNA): TGCGCCAGCAGTCCTTTTGGACAGGGCGGCACAGATACGCAGTATTTT. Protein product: CASSPFGQGGTDTQYF.

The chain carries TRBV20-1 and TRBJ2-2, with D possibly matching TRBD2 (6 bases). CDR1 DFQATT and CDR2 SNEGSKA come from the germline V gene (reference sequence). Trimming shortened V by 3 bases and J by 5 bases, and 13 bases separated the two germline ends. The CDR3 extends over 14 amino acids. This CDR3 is CSASAPAGTGELFF. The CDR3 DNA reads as TGCAGTGCTAGTGCGCCAGCGGGTACCGGGGAGCTGTTTTTT.

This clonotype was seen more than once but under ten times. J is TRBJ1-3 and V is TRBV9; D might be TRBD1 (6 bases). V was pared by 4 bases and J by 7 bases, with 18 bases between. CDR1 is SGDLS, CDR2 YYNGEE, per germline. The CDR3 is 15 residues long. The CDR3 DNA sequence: TGTGCCAGCAGCCTTGACTCGGGGGCCGGGAACACCATATATTTT. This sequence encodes CASSLDSGAGNTIYF.

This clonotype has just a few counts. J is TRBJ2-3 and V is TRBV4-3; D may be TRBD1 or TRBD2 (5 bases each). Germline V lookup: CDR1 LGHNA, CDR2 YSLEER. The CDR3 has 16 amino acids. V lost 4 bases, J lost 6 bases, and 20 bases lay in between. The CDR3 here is CASSLVRDPEPDTQYF. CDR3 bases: TGCGCCAGCAGCCTTGTCCGGGACCCTGAACCGGATACGCAGTATTTT.

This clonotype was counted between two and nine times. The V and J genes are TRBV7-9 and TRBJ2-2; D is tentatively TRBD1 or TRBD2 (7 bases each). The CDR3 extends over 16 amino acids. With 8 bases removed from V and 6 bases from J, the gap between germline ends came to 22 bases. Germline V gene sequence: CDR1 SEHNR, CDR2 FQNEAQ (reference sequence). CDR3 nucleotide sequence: TGTGCCAGCGTCTGGGGGAGGGGACAGACCGCCGGGGAGCTGTTTTTT. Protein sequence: CASVWGRGQTAGELFF.

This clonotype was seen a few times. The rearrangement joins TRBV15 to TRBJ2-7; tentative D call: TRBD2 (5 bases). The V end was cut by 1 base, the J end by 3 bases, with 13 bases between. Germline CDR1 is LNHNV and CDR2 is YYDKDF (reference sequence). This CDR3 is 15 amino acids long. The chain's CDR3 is CATSRGSRVGYEQYF. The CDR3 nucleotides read TGTGCCACCAGCAGAGGTTCGAGGGTAGGCTACGAGCAGTACTTC.

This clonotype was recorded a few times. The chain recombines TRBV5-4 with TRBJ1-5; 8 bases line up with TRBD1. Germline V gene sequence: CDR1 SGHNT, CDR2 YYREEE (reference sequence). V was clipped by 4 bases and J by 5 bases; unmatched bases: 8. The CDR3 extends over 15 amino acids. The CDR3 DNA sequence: TGTGCCAGCAGCGACGGAGGACAGGGAGATCAGCCCCAGCATTTT. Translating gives CASSDGGQGDQPQHF.

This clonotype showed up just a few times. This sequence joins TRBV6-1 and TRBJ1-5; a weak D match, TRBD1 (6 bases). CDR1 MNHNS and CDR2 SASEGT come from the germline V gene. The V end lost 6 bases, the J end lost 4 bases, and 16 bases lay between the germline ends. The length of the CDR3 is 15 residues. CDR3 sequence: CASSQDFGQNQPQHF. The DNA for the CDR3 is TGTGCCAGCAGCCAGGATTTCGGACAGAATCAGCCCCAGCATTTT.

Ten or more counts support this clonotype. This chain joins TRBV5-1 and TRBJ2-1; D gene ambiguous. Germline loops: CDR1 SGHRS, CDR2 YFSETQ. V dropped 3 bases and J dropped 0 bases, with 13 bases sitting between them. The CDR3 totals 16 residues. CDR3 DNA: TGCGCCAGCAGCTCCTGGCCCTTAAGCTCCTACAATGAGCAGTTCTTC. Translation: CASSSWPLSSYNEQFF.

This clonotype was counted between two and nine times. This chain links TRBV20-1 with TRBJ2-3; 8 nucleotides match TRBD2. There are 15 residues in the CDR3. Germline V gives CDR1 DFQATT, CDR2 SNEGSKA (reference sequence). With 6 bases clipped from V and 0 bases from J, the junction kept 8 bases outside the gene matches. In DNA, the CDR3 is TGCAGTGCGAAACTCGGGGGGGCGAGCACAGATACGCAGTATTTT. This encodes CSAKLGGASTDTQYF.

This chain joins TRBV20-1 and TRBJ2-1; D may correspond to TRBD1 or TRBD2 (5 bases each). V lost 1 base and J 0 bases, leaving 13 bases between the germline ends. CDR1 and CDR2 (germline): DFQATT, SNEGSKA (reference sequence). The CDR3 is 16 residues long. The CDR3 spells CSARAQGASSYNEQFF. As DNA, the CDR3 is TGCAGTGCTAGAGCTCAGGGAGCGAGCTCCTACAATGAGCAGTTCTTC.

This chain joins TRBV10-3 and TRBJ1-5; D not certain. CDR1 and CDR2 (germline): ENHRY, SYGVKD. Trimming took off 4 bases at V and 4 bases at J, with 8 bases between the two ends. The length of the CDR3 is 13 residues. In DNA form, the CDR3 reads TGTGCCATCAGTGCATCACAGAATCAGCCCCAGCATTTT. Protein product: CAISASQNQPQHF.

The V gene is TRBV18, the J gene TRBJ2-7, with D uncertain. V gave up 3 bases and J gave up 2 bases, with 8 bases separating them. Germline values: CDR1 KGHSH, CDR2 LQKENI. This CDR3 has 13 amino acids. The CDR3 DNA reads TGTGCCAGCTCACCCCGGGCAGCCTACGAGCAGTACTTC. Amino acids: CASSPRAAYEQYF.

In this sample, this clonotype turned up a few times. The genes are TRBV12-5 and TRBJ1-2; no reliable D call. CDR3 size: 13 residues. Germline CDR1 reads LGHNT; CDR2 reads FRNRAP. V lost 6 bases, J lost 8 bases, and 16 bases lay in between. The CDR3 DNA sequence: TGTGCTAGTGGGGACCCACCCTCCTTCGGCTACACCTTC. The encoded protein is CASGDPPSFGYTF.

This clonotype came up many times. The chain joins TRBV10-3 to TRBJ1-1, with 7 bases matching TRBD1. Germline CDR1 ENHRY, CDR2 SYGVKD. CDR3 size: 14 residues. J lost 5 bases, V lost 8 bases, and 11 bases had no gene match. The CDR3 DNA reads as TGTGCCATCGGGTCAGGGGGGCGGGAGACTGAAGCTTTCTTT. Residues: CAIGSGGRETEAFF.